This TCR beta chain is drawn from a study of OX40 agonist ivuxolimab in advanced cancers. About the study: Patients were given ivuxolimab, an antibody that agonizes OX40 (CD134).

To note about this clone: Its antigen is not known.

Overall study findings and caveats: The average count of expanded clones was higher among CD8+ T cells than among CD4+.

Sampling times: baseline, cycle 4 day 1, cycle 7 day 1. Data came from immunoSEQ multiplex PCR; TCRdb stores just in-frame clones and leaves some out. Of about 7,700 clones listed, roughly 78% are singletons. This CDR3 is 16 amino acids long. Germline lookup yields CDR1 SGHDN and CDR2 FVKESK. The TCR was taken from an adult with an advanced solid tumor such as melanoma, head and neck, liver or kidney cancer. J is TRBJ2-5 and V is TRBV14; D is perhaps TRBD2 (6 bases). The J call could be wrong; TRBJ2-7 is a better fit for the DNA end. The material was CD4+ or CD8+ T cells sorted from blood, obtained in a trial of the OX40 agonist ivuxolimab. CDR3 loop: CASSQGQGLFSYEQYF. CDR3 DNA: TGTGCCAGCAGCCAAGGGCAGGGACTCTTCTCCTACGAGCAGTACTTC.